This TCR beta chain was found in a study of blood T cell repertoires in COVID-19. Measured with immunoSEQ multiplex PCR; TCRdb has only the in-frame clones, and not every one. The top ten clones hold approximately 10% of a sample with about 230,000 clones, 65% to 90% of them seen once. In Seattle, patients joined the study during active infection and were tracked longitudinally. After removal of 3 bases from V and 3 bases from J, the junction contained 9 bases not matched to a gene. Germline lookup yields CDR1 SGHTA and CDR2 FQGNSA. The CDR3 is made up of 17 amino acids. This clone was seen only once.

The chain links TRBV7-2 to TRBJ2-3; 10 bases match TRBD2. The TCR was taken from a man aged 50 or older with COVID-19, enrolled during active disease. The sample comprised peripheral blood. The CDR3 sequence: CASSLRERGGQTDTQYF. CDR3 bases: TGTGCCAGCAGCTTGAGAGAGCGGGGGGGCCAGACAGATACGCAGTATTTT.